Below, one TCR beta chain is given with its context. This sample is drawn from a study of blood T cell repertoires in COVID-19. For the study at large: Some COVID-19 samples were acute and others convalescent; all came from the United States, Italy and Spain. The analysed material was cDNA or gDNA that came from T cells, B-cell-depleted T cells, or PBMCs.

The CDR3 runs to 14 residues. Germline V lookup: CDR1 SGHTS, CDR2 YDEGEE. J gave up 8 bases and V 1 base, and 8 bases lay outside the gene matches. Sequencing was performed with immunoSEQ multiplex PCR; in TCRdb, only in-frame clones are kept and a portion is missing. The data show about 200,000 clones, 84% seen once. The sample comprised peripheral blood. This receptor was obtained from a human donor in a cohort sampled during active COVID-19. This rearrangement joins TRBV5-8 to TRBJ1-2; 7 positions agree with TRBD1. The CDR3 DNA is TGTGCCAGCAGCTTGAACGGACAGGTTATGGGCTACACCTTC. Its translation: CASSLNGQVMGYTF.